The entry below gives a single TCR beta chain sequence along with its context. Its specificity is unknown. Germline CDR1 SGHRS, CDR2 YFSETQ. The CDR3 has 15 residues. V dropped 0 bases and J dropped 3 bases, with 9 bases sitting between them. The data are from a study of OX40 agonist ivuxolimab in advanced cancers. Whole-study findings and limits: At 0.1 to 3.0 mg/kg and by week 6, CD4+ and CD8+ T cells in the blood had expanded clonally.

This table comes from immunoSEQ multiplex PCR, and its TCRdb copy is limited to in-frame clones, with some not included. The sample holds 57,000 or so clones, around four fifths seen once. This sequence joins TRBV5-1 and TRBJ1-4; D gene ambiguous. Source: CD4+ or CD8+ T cells sorted from blood, taken in a trial of the OX40 agonist ivuxolimab. The TCR comes from an adult with an advanced solid tumor such as melanoma, head and neck, liver or kidney cancer. The CDR3 here is CASSLGGVPNEKLFF. CDR3 in DNA: TGCGCCAGCAGCTTGGGCGGGGTCCCTAATGAAAAACTGTTTTTT.